This TCR beta chain was recovered during a study of T cell repertoires in cytomegalovirus infection. Across the whole study: Public TCR beta signatures marked donors with CMV infection and the matching HLA.

The CDR3 sequence is 14 residues long. Trimming cost V 1 base and J 10 bases, with 16 bases left between them. In germline, CDR1 is SGHAT, CDR2 FQNNGV. Study-wide points: Across the ex vivo response, the dominant clonotypes were HLA-C-restricted CMV-specific TCR beta clonotypes.

This clonotype was seen repeatedly, ten times or more. Its antigen is not known. TCRdb independently ran MiXCR on the reads; one entry per CDR3 protein. The data contain under 600,000 distinct CDR3 sequences, 16% of them seen just once; the ten biggest clones take up roughly a quarter. This TCR was sampled from a human donor in good health (CMV status not recorded). Some clones in this sample may be carry-over from other donors' samples. Material: CD8+ T cells from PBMCs. The rearrangement links TRBV11-2 to TRBJ1-1; D is ambiguous. CDR3 nucleotides: TGTGCCAGCAGCTTAGGTGAAGTAGCCCGAGGAGCTTTCTTT. Its protein is CASSLGEVARGAFF.